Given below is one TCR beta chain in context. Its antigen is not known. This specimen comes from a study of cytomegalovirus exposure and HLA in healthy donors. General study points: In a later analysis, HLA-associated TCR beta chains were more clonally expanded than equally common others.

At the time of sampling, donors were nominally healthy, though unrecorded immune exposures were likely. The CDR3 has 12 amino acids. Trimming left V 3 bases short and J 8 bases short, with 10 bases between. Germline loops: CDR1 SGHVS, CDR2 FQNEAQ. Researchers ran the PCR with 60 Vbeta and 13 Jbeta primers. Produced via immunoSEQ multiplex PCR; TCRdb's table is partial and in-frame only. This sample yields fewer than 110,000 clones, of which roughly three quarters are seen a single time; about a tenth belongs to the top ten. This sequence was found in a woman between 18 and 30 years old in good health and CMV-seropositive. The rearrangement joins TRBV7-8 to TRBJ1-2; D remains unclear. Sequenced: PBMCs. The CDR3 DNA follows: TGTGCCAGCAGCTTCAATCACCGGGGCTACACCTTC. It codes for CASSFNHRGYTF. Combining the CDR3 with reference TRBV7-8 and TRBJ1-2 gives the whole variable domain GAGVSQSPRYKVAKRGQDVALRCDPISGHVSLFWYQQALGQGPEFLTYFQNEAQLDKSGLPSDRFFAERPEGSVSTLKIQRTQQEDSAVYLCASSFNHRGYTFGSGTRLTVV.